This TCR beta chain was recovered during a study of siplizumab effects on memory and regulatory T cells. Comments on this clone: As yet, its antigen is unknown.

CDR3 length: 12 residues. The ends were cut back, 5 bases at V and 2 bases at J, with 7 bases in the middle. Germline lookup yields CDR1 GTSNPN and CDR2 SVGIG (reference sequence). Profiled with immunoSEQ multiplex PCR; TCRdb holds only in-frame clones, not every one. The sample holds around 97,000 clones, 90% to 95% seen once. The study, taken as a whole, reports: Unstimulated subsets were the mapping target of only a minor fraction of alloreactive clones. The mean Treg-derived percentage of mappable alloreactive CD4+ clones was under 75% with siplizumab compared with approximately 25% in controls. Major contributors to the alloresponse seemed to be naive T cells, which also appeared more diverse than memory cells.

The origin of this receptor is a human donor in good health. The rearrangement uses TRBV30 and TRBJ2-1; no clear D gene. Sequencing was performed on non-Treg CD4+ T cells sorted from blood. CDR3 sequence reads: CAWEGPYNEQFF. CDR3 in DNA: TGTGCCTGGGAAGGTCCCTACAATGAGCAGTTCTTC.